This paragraph covers one T cell receptor (beta chain) sequence. The protocol was immunoSEQ multiplex PCR, while the TCRdb copy is restricted to in-frame clones and leaves out a portion. Among about 300,000 clones listed, more than 75% were seen once. Those enrolled, adults aged 18 to 89 years, came from about two dozen US areas. Which cohort a participant joined came from the clinical history participants gave. Either two negative PCRs, clearance, or symptom resolution qualified Cohort 3 donors as recovered. The sample is drawn from a study of blood T cell repertoires in COVID-19. For the study at large: There were acute and convalescent COVID-19 samples, and they came from the United States, Italy and Spain.

V trimming: 3 bases; J trimming: 1 base; junction bases outside the gene matches: 3. CDR1 is SGHAT and CDR2 is FQDESV in the germline V gene (reference sequence). CDR3 length: 16 amino acids. This TCR was sampled from a woman aged 18-29 years who had recovered from COVID-19. What was sequenced was PBMCs or T cells enriched from blood (not recorded which). The V call is TRBV11-1, the J call TRBJ2-2; 9 positions match TRBD1. CDR3 protein: CASSLVGQGNTGELFF. CDR3 DNA sequence: TGTGCCAGCAGCTTGGTGGGACAGGGGAACACCGGGGAGCTGTTTTTT.